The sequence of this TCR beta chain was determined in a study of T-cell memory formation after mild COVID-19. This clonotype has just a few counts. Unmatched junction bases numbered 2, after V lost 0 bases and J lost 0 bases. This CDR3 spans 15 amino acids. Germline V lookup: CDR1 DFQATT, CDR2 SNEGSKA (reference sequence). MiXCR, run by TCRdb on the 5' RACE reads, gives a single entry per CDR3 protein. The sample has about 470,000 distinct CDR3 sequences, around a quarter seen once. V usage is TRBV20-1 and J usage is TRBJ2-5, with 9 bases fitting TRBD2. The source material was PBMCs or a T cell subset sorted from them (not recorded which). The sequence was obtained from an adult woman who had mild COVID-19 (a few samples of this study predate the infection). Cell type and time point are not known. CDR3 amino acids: CSARDLAGDQETQYF. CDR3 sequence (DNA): TGCAGTGCTAGAGATTTAGCGGGAGACCAAGAGACCCAGTACTTC.